Shown below are 32 T cell receptor beta chains from a single sample sequenced in a study of shared T cell receptors in the human thymus. Method: immunoSEQ multiplex PCR; TCRdb's copy keeps in-frame clones and lacks some. Counted here are hundreds of thousands of clones, about 87% occurring once; the ten biggest clones make up roughly 0.0094%. A further study also used this sample, focusing on human thymus T cells.

The sequencing input was thymocytes. All receptors come from a boy less than two years old with a congenital heart defect.

The chain recombines TRBV30 with TRBJ1-2; 9 positions match TRBD1. The V and J ends lost 1 base and 1 base, in that order; junction bases with no gene match: 13. This CDR3 contains 18 residues. Germline loops: CDR1 GTSNPN, CDR2 SVGIG (reference sequence). CDR3 in DNA: TGTGCCTGGAGTGCGGTGGGACAGGGTAGGGGGGTTAACTATGGCTACACCTTC. Residues: CAWSAVGQGRGVNYGYTF.

The rearrangement joins TRBV6-6 to TRBJ2-7; D not certain. The CDR3 runs 11 residues. CDR1 MNHNY and CDR2 SVGAGI come from the germline V gene (reference sequence). V was trimmed by 5 bases and J by 3 bases, leaving 5 bases between them. This CDR3 is CASSPDYEQYF. The CDR3 bases are TGTGCCAGCAGTCCAGACTACGAGCAGTACTTC.

The V call is TRBV19, the J call TRBJ1-2; the D gene is possibly TRBD1 (5 bases). Germline V gene lookup returns CDR1 LNHDA and CDR2 SQIVND (reference sequence). The CDR3 contains 13 residues. The V and J ends lost 6 bases and 4 bases respectively, with 12 bases between them. The CDR3 protein is CASSPRGVYGYTF. The CDR3 bases are TGTGCCAGTAGCCCTCGGGGGGTCTATGGCTACACCTTC.

This sequence joins TRBV5-1 and TRBJ1-4; no firm D call. V lost 1 base, J lost 7 bases, and 17 bases lay in between. The germline V gene has CDR1 SGHRS and CDR2 YFSETQ. The CDR3 has 16 residues. CDR3 protein: CASSLMPPGLGEKLFF. The CDR3 nucleotides read TGCGCCAGCAGCTTGATGCCGCCCGGGTTAGGTGAAAAACTGTTTTTT.

This rearrangement joins TRBV4-3 to TRBJ2-5; TRBD2 matches at 9 bases. The ends lost 4 bases at V and 5 bases at J; junction bases unmatched: 17. The CDR3 consists of 18 residues. Germline CDR1 and CDR2: LGHNA and YSLEER. The CDR3 region is CASSPLGSGSAGRETQYF. In DNA, the CDR3 is TGCGCCAGCAGCCCCCTCGGTAGCGGGAGCGCCGGGAGGGAGACCCAGTACTTC.

This clone has a single count. Other DNA sequences from this sample encode an identical CDR3 as well. V gene TRBV11-3 combines with J gene TRBJ2-7, with 13 bases aligning to TRBD2. The J segment lost 7 bases and the V segment lost 0 bases, leaving 15 bases of the junction unmatched. This CDR3 comprises 19 residues. Germline CDR1 is SGHNT and CDR2 is YENEEA. DNA for the CDR3: TGTGCCAGCAGCTTAGAAGTCGCCCGGACTAGCGGGAGTACGGGTGAGCAGTACTTC. Encoded protein: CASSLEVARTSGSTGEQYF.

This clone was seen a few times. The genes are TRBV10-3 and TRBJ2-7; D may be TRBD2 (6 bases). The length of the CDR3 is 16 residues. V dropped 2 bases and J dropped 4 bases, with 18 bases sitting between them. The germline gives CDR1 ENHRY, CDR2 SYGVKD. The CDR3 DNA sequence: TGTGCCATCAGTGAGGGGAGGCCCCACCACTTATACGAGCAGTACTTC. Its translation is CAISEGRPHHLYEQYF.

J is TRBJ2-2 and V is TRBV19, with TRBD2 identical over 8 bases. This CDR3 contains 16 residues. V lost 2 bases to trimming and J lost 6 bases; unmatched junction nucleotides: 8. Per the germline V gene, CDR1 is LNHDA and CDR2 is SQIVND (reference sequence). CDR3 loop: CASSIKGLDYPGELFF. The CDR3 nucleotides read TGTGCCAGTAGTATAAAGGGACTAGATTACCCCGGGGAGCTGTTTTTT.

The rearrangement links TRBV9 to TRBJ2-7; 7 positions match TRBD1. The germline V gene has CDR1 SGDLS and CDR2 YYNGEE. With V trimmed by 4 bases and J by 0 bases, 4 bases remained unmatched. CDR3 length: 14 amino acids. CDR3 in amino acids: CASSRQGSSYEQYF. The CDR3 bases are TGTGCCAGCAGCAGACAGGGAAGCTCCTACGAGCAGTACTTC.

The chain links TRBV4-1 to TRBJ2-7; D not resolved. The CDR3 length is 15 residues. V gave up 0 bases and J gave up 2 bases, with 11 bases separating them. CDR1 is MGHRA and CDR2 is YSYEKL in the germline V gene. CDR3 sequence reads: CASSQDRGGAYEQYF. The DNA for the CDR3 is TGCGCCAGCAGCCAAGATCGCGGCGGTGCCTACGAGCAGTACTTC.

In its sample, this clone was seen once. The V and J genes are TRBV28 and TRBJ2-5, with TRBD2 matching over 11 bases. CDR1 is MDHEN and CDR2 is SYDVKM in the germline V gene. The CDR3 is 16 residues long. J was trimmed by 0 bases and V by 5 bases; bases with no gene match: 5. The CDR3, as DNA: TGTGCCAGCAGTCTACTAGCGGGAGCCAACCAAGAGACCCAGTACTTC. Amino acids: CASSLLAGANQETQYF. The full variable domain, its missing parts supplied by reference TRBV28 and TRBJ2-5, is DVKVTQSSRYLVKRTGEKVFLECVQDMDHENMFWYRQDPGLGLRLIYFSYDVKMKEKGDIPEGYSVSREKKERFSLILESASTNQTSMYLCASSLLAGANQETQYFGPGTRLLVL.

The rearrangement links TRBV19 to TRBJ2-5; 12 positions match TRBD1. J gave up 5 bases and V 5 bases, and 6 bases lay outside the gene matches. The CDR3 sequence is 15 residues long. The germline V gene encodes CDR1 LNHDA and CDR2 SQIVND (reference sequence). Written as DNA, the CDR3 is TGTGCCAGTAGTGGACCGGGACAGGGGGCTGAGACCCAGTACTTC. It encodes CASSGPGQGAETQYF.

This clone was detected only once. This CDR3 reads CASSVTGGGYTGELFF. The CDR3 DNA follows: TGTGCCAGCAGCGTCACAGGGGGCGGATATACCGGGGAGCTGTTTTTT. The V and J genes are TRBV9 and TRBJ2-2, with TRBD1 matching over 9 bases. The CDR3 extends over 16 amino acids. V dropped 2 bases and J dropped 5; count of bases not matched to a gene: 7. Germline V gene data show CDR1 as SGDLS and CDR2 as YYNGEE.

The rearrangement links TRBV12-5 to TRBJ1-5; D might be TRBD1 (5 bases). CDR1 is LGHNT and CDR2 is FRNRAP in the germline V gene. The length of the CDR3 is 15 residues. V dropped 1 base and J dropped 0 bases, with 7 bases sitting between them. The CDR3 here is CASGLGQYSNQPQHF. The CDR3 DNA is TGTGCTAGTGGTTTGGGACAGTATAGCAATCAGCCCCAGCATTTT.

The chain employs TRBV4-3 and TRBJ1-1; D remains unclear. Germline V CDR1 and CDR2: LGHNA, YSLEER. CDR3 length equals 21 residues. With 2 bases removed from V and 5 bases from J, the gap between germline ends came to 33 bases. The CDR3 is CASSQKATLSGERVIRTEAFF. The CDR3 nucleotides are TGCGCCAGCAGCCAAAAGGCAACACTTAGCGGGGAAAGGGTAATCAGGACTGAAGCTTTCTTT.

The chain joins TRBV10-2 to TRBJ2-1, with D maybe TRBD1 (6 bases). Germline V gene sequence: CDR1 WSHSY, CDR2 SAAADI. This CDR3 contains 17 residues. Trimming cost V 3 bases and J 4 bases, with 19 bases left between them. The CDR3: CASSEVGIRTAYNEQFF. Here the CDR3 DNA reads TGCGCCAGCAGTGAAGTTGGGATCCGGACAGCTTACAATGAGCAGTTCTTC.

This sequence joins TRBV5-1 and TRBJ2-3; TRBD2 matches at 16 bases. From germline, CDR1 is SGHRS and CDR2 YFSETQ. With V trimmed by 2 bases and J by 3 bases, 9 bases remained unmatched. The CDR3 covers 19 residues. Written as DNA, the CDR3 is TGCGCCAGCAGCTTTTTGGGACTAGCGGGAGGGCCTAAGACAGATACGCAGTATTTT. It encodes CASSFLGLAGGPKTDTQYF.

The V gene is TRBV27, the J gene TRBJ2-1; 16 bases are a match to TRBD2. CDR1 is MNHEY, CDR2 SMNVEV, per germline (reference sequence). This CDR3 region has 16 residues. Trimming removed 5 bases from V and 6 bases from J; junction bases left unmatched: 4. The CDR3 sequence: CASSPGTSGRVNEQFF. In nucleotides, the CDR3 is TGTGCCAGCAGTCCAGGGACTAGCGGGAGGGTCAATGAGCAGTTCTTC.

The chain uses TRBV28 and TRBJ2-3; D unresolved. Germline assignment: CDR1 MDHEN and CDR2 SYDVKM. Between the trimmed V and J ends, which lost 3 bases and 2 bases, there was a span of 21 bases. The CDR3 length is 18 residues. DNA for the CDR3: TGTGCCAGCAGTTTTTACCCCGTAACTCAGGTCGACACAGATACGCAGTATTTT. Translating it yields CASSFYPVTQVDTDTQYF.

V usage is TRBV4-1 and J usage is TRBJ2-1; D is ambiguous. This CDR3 spans 15 amino acids. Germline loops: CDR1 MGHRA, CDR2 YSYEKL. The V end lost 4 bases, the J end lost 9 bases, and 19 bases lay between the germline ends. The CDR3 reads CASSPRLPSGFEQFF. CDR3 nucleotide sequence: TGCGCCAGCAGCCCACGACTGCCGTCTGGTTTTGAGCAGTTCTTC.

The chain links TRBV15 to TRBJ2-7; maybe TRBD2 (6 bases). The CDR3 has 15 amino acids. With 0 bases removed from V and 3 bases from J, the gap between germline ends came to 12 bases. Germline V lookup: CDR1 LNHNV, CDR2 YYDKDF (reference sequence). The CDR3 loop reads CATSRDYGGFYEQYF. The CDR3 nucleotides are TGTGCCACCAGCAGAGATTACGGAGGGTTCTACGAGCAGTACTTC.

The J gene is TRBJ2-7, the V gene TRBV27; 10 positions agree with TRBD2. CDR1 is MNHEY and CDR2 is SMNVEV in the germline V gene (reference sequence). After removal of 5 bases from V and 6 bases from J, the junction contained 13 bases not matched to a gene. This CDR3 is 16 amino acids long. CDR3 sequence reads: CASSPPFLAGAGEQYF. The CDR3 DNA is TGTGCCAGCAGTCCCCCCTTCCTAGCGGGAGCGGGCGAGCAGTACTTC.

This chain connects TRBV10-3 to TRBJ2-7, with 8 bases aligning to TRBD1. Germline V lookup: CDR1 ENHRY, CDR2 SYGVKD. Germline trimming cut 7 bases from V and 3 bases from J; bases unmatched to any gene: 8. The CDR3 has 14 residues. The CDR3 loop is CAIKAQGAVYEQYF. The CDR3 DNA is TGTGCCATCAAAGCCCAGGGGGCTGTCTACGAGCAGTACTTC.

The chain links TRBV7-6 to TRBJ1-1, with 12 bases fitting TRBD1. Trimming took 5 bases from V and 3 from J; bases not matched to a gene: 7. CDR3 length: 16 residues. CDR1 and CDR2 (germline): SGHVS, FNYEAQ. CDR3 DNA: TGTGCCAGCAGCAAGGGACAGGGGGCGTTGGACACTGAAGCTTTCTTT. As protein: CASSKGQGALDTEAFF. Drawing the rest from reference TRBV7-6 and TRBJ1-1, the complete variable domain is GAGVSQSPRYKVTKRGQDVALRCDPISGHVSLYWYRQALGQGPEFLTYFNYEAQQDKSGLPNDRFSAERPEGSISTLTIQRTEQRDSAMYRCASSKGQGALDTEAFFGQGTRLTVV.

The sample holds one count of this clone. V gene TRBV4-2 combines with J gene TRBJ2-2; tentatively, D is TRBD2 (5 bases). This CDR3 region has 15 residues. V was trimmed by 2 bases and J by 4 bases, leaving 11 bases between them. Per germline, CDR1 LGHNA and CDR2 YNFKEQ. The CDR3 reads CASSQSRAGTGELFF. Written as DNA, the CDR3 is TGTGCCAGCAGCCAATCGAGGGCTGGCACCGGGGAGCTGTTTTTT.

The chain has TRBV30 and TRBJ2-7, with 8 bases matching TRBD1. The CDR3 contains 17 residues. CDR1 is GTSNPN, CDR2 SVGIG, per germline (reference sequence). The trim removed 0 bases at V and 5 bases at J, leaving 15 bases unmatched. The CDR3 region has the DNA TGTGCCTGGAGTGTAGAGAGGCCGGGACAGGAGAGGAACGAGCAGTACTTC. The encoded protein is CAWSVERPGQERNEQYF. Full variable domain (remainder filled in from reference TRBV30 and TRBJ2-7): SQTIHQWPATLVQPVGSPLSLECTVEGTSNPNLYWYRQAAGRGLQLLFYSVGIGQISSEVPQNLSASRPQDRQFILSSKKLLLSDSGFYLCAWSVERPGQERNEQYFGPGTRLTVT.

The V and J genes are TRBV30 and TRBJ2-7, with 8 bases fitting TRBD2. Looked up from germline, CDR1 is GTSNPN and CDR2 is SVGIG (reference sequence). The trim removed 0 bases at V and 3 bases at J, leaving 4 bases unmatched. This CDR3 is built from 14 residues. The CDR3 region is CAWSVSGGYYEQYF. The CDR3 DNA is TGTGCCTGGAGTGTATCGGGGGGGTACTACGAGCAGTACTTC.

The chain recombines TRBV9 with TRBJ2-2; the match to TRBD1 covers 7 bases. V shed 3 bases, J shed 1 base, and the junction held 6 bases outside the gene matches. Per the germline V gene, CDR1 is SGDLS and CDR2 is YYNGEE. The CDR3 runs to 16 residues. The CDR3 DNA sequence: TGTGCCAGCAGCGCGGAAGGGACAGAGAACACCGGGGAGCTGTTTTTT. This sequence encodes CASSAEGTENTGELFF.

This chain connects TRBV30 to TRBJ2-7; perhaps TRBD1 as D (5 bases). Germline CDR1 GTSNPN, CDR2 SVGIG (reference sequence). V lost 4 bases, J lost 2 bases, and 15 bases lay in between. The CDR3 has 14 residues. The CDR3: CAWKVRQNPYEQYF. For the CDR3, the DNA is TGTGCCTGGAAGGTTCGACAGAACCCCTACGAGCAGTACTTC.

The chain joins TRBV6-5 to TRBJ2-7, with 8 bases that match TRBD1. This CDR3 region has 15 residues. Germline CDR1 MNHEY, CDR2 SVGAGI. The trim removed 5 bases at V and 0 bases at J, leaving 6 bases unmatched. The CDR3 here is CASSPDRGPSYEQYF. CDR3 nucleotides: TGTGCCAGCAGTCCCGACAGGGGCCCCTCCTACGAGCAGTACTTC.

The gene calls are TRBV5-6 and TRBJ2-1, with D perhaps TRBD1 (6 bases). The length of the CDR3 is 16 residues. CDR1 and CDR2 (germline): SGHDT, YYEEEE. Trimming took off 6 bases at V and 5 bases at J, with 21 bases between the two ends. This chain's CDR3 is CASTTAAAGVDNEQFF. CDR3 nucleotide sequence: TGTGCCAGCACCACCGCGGCGGCAGGGGTAGACAATGAGCAGTTCTTC.

The chain couples TRBV4-3 to TRBJ2-7; D perhaps matches TRBD1 (6 bases). CDR1 LGHNA and CDR2 YSLEER come from the germline V gene. This CDR3 region has 14 residues. The V gene lost 1 base and the J gene lost 3 bases, with 10 bases spanning the gap. In nucleotides, the CDR3 is TGCGCCAGCAGCCAAGGGACAGCCAACTACGAGCAGTACTTC. Its protein is CASSQGTANYEQYF.